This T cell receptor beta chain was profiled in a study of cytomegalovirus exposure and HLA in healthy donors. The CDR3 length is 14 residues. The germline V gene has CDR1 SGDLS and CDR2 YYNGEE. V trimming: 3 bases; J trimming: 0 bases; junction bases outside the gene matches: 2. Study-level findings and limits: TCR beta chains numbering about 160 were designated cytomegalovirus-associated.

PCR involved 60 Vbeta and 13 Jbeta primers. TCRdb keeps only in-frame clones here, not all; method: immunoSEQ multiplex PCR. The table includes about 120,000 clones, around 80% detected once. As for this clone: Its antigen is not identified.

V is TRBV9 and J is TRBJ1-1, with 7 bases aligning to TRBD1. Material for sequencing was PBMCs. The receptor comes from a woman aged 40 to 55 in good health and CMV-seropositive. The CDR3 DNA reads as TGTGCCAGCAGCGGACAGGGAGTGAACACTGAAGCTTTCTTT. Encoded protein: CASSGQGVNTEAFF.